This T cell receptor (beta chain) was captured in a study of breast tumors, draining lymph nodes, adjacent tissues. Regarding the study as a whole: Data fit most tumor T cells coming from lymph node, expanding in tumor.

Points on this clonotype: What it binds is unknown.

Each CDR3 protein is one row after TCRdb ran MiXCR on the multiplex PCR reads. The profile shows some 250,000 distinct CDR3 sequences, under 35% of them singletons. Samples came from axillary lymph nodes draining the breast cancer. The CDR3 contains 16 residues. V was clipped by 3 bases and J by 6 bases, with 21 bases between them. CDR1 and CDR2 from the germline V gene are LNHNV and YYDKDF (reference sequence). The sequencing input was axillary lymph node tissue. This TCR derives from a female donor with breast cancer. Some clones in this sample may be carry-over from other donors' samples. The chain combines TRBV15 with TRBJ2-7, with D maybe TRBD2 (6 bases). The CDR3 sequence: CATSSLFAGTAREQYF. The DNA of the CDR3 is TGTGCCACCAGCAGCTTATTTGCGGGGACCGCCCGCGAGCAGTACTTC.